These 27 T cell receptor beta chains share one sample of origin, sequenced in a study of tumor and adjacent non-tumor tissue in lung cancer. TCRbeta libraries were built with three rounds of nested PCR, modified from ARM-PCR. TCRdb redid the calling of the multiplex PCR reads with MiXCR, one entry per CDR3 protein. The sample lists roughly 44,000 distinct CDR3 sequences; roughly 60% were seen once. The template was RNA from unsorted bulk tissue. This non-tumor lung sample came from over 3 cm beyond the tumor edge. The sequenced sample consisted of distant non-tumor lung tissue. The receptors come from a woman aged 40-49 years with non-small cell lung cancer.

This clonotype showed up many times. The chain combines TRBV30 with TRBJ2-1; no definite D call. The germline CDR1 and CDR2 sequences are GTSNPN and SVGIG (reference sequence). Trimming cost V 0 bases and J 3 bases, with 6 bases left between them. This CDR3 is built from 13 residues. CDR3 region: CAWSVGHYNEQFF. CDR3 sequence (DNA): TGTGCCTGGAGTGTAGGCCACTACAATGAGCAGTTCTTC.

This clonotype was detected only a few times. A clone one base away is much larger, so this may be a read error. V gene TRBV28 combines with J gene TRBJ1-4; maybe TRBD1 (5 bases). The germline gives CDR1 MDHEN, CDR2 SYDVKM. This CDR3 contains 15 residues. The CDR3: CASSFTAGGNEKPFF. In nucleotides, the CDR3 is TGTGCCAGCAGTTTTACGGCCGGGGGAAATGAAAAACCGTTTTTT.

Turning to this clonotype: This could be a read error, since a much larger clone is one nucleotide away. CDR3 sequence: CAWSRDSPSYEQYF. DNA of the CDR3: TGTGCCTGGTCCCGGGACAGTCCTTCCTACGAGCAGTACTTC. The chain combines TRBV30 with TRBJ2-7, with 7 bases lining up with TRBD1. The germline gives CDR1 GTSNPN, CDR2 SVGIG (reference sequence). The CDR3 covers 14 residues. After removal of 5 bases from V and 1 base from J, the junction contained 8 bases not matched to a gene.

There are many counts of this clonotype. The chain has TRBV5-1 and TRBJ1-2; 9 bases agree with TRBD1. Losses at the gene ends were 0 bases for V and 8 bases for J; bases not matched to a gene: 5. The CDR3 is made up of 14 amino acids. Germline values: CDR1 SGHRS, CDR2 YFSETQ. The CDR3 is CASSLADRGRGYTF. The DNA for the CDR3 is TGCGCCAGCAGCTTGGCCGACAGGGGGAGAGGCTACACCTTC.

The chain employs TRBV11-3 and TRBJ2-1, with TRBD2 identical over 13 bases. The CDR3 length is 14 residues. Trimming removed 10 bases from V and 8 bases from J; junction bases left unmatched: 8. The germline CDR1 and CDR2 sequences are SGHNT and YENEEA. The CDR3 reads CAMPGTSGIDEQFF. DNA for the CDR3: TGTGCCATGCCCGGGACTAGCGGGATCGATGAGCAGTTCTTC.

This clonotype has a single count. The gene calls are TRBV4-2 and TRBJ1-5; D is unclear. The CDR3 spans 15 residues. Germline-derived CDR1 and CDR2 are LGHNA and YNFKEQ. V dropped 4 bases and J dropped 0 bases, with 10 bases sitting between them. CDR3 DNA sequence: TGTGCCAGCAGCCGAGCGGCACTTAGCAATCAGCCCCAGCATTTT. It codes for CASSRAALSNQPQHF.

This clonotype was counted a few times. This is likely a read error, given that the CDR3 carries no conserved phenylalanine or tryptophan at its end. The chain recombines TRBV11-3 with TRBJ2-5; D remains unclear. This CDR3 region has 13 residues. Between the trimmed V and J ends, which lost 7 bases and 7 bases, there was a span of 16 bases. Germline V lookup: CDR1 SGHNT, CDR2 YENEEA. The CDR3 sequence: CASNSEGSATQYY. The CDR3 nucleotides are TGTGCCAGCAACTCCGAAGGGTCGGCGACCCAGTACTAC.

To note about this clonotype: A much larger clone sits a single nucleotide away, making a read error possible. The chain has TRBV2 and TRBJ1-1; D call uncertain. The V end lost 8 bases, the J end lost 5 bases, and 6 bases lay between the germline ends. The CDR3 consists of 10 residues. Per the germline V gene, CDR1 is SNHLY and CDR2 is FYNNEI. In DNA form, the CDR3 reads TGTGCCAGCGCGTCGACTGAAGCTTTCTTT. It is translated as CASASTEAFF. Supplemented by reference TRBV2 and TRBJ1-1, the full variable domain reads EPEVTQTPSHQVTQMGQEVILRCVPISNHLYFYWYRQILGQKVEFLVSFYNNEISEKSEIFDDQFSVERPDGSNFTLKIRSTKLEDSAMYFCASASTEAFFGQGTRLTVV.

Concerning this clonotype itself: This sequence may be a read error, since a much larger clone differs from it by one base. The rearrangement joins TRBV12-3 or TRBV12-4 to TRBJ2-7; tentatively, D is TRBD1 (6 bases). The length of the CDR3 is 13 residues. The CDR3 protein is CASSRRQAYERYF. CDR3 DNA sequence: TGTGCCAGCAGTAGGAGACAGGCCTACGAGCGGTACTTC.

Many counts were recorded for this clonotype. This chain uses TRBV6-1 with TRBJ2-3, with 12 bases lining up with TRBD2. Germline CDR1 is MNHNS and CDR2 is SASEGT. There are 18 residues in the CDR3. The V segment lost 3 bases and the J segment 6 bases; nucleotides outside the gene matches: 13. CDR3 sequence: CASSDPTSGGSEGDTQYF. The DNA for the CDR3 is TGTGCCAGCAGTGATCCGACTAGCGGGGGTTCGGAAGGGGATACGCAGTATTTT.

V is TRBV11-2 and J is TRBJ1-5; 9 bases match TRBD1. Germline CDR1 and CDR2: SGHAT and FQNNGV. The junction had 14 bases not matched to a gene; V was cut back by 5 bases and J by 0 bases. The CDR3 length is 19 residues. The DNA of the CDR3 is TGTGCCAGCAGCGTGCGGGACAGGGACAATGTATATAGCAATCAGCCCCAGCATTTT. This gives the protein CASSVRDRDNVYSNQPQHF.

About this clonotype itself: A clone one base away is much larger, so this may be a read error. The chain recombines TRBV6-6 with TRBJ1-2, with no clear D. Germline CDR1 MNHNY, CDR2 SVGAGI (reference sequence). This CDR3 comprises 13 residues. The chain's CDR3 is CANSYDDTYGYTF. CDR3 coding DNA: TGTGCCAACAGTTACGATGACACCTATGGCTACACCTTC.

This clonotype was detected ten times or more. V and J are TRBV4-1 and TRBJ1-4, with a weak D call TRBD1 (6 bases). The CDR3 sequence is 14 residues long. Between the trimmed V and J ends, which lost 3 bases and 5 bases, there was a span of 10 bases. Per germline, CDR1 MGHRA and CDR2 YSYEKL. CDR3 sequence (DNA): TGCGCCAGCAGCCAGGGGGCCTACAATGAAAAACTGTTTTTT. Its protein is CASSQGAYNEKLFF.

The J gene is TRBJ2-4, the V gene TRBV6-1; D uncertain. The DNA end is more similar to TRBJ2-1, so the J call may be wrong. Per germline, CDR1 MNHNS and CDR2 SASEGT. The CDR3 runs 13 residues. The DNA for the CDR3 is TGTGCCAGCAGTGGCACGGCCAAGAACATTCAGTTCTTC. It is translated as CASSGTAKNIQFF.

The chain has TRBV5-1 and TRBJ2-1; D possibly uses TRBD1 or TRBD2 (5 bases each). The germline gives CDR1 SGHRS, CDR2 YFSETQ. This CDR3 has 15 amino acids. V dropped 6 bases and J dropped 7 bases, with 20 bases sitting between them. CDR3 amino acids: CASKSGKGTANEQFF. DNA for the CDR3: TGCGCCAGCAAGTCCGGGAAAGGGACGGCTAATGAGCAGTTCTTC. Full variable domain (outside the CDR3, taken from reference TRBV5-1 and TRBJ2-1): KAGVTQTPRYLIKTRGQQVTLSCSPISGHRSVSWYQQTPGQGLQFLFEYFSETQRNKGNFPGRFSGRQFSNSRSEMNVSTLELGDSALYLCASKSGKGTANEQFFGPGTRLTVL.

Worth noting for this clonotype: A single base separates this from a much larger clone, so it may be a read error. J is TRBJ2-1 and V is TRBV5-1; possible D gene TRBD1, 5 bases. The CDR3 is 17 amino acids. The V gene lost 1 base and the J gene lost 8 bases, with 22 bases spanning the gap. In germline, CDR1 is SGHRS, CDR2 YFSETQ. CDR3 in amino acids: CASSLPNTGAWIYEQFF. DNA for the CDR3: TGCGCCAGCAGCTTGCCAAATACAGGCGCCTGGATATATGAGCAGTTCTTC. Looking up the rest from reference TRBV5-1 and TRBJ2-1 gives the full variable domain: KAGVTQTPRYLIKTRGQQVTLSCSPISGHRSVSWYQQTPGQGLQFLFEYFSETQRNKGNFPGRFSGRQFSNSRSEMNVSTLELGDSALYLCASSLPNTGAWIYEQFFGPGTRLTVL.

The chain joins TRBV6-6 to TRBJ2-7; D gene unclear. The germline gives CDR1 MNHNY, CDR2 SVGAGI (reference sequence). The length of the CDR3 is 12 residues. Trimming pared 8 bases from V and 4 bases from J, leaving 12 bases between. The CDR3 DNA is TGTGCCAGCGGGCAGGCTTCATACGAGCAGTACTTC. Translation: CASGQASYEQYF.

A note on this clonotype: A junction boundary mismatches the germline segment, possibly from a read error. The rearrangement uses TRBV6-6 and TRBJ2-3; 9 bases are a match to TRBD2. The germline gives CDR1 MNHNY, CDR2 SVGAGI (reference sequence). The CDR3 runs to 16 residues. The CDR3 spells CAGSTGTSRSTDTQYF. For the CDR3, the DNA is TGTGCCGGCAGTACCGGGACTAGCCGGAGCACAGATACGCAATATTTT.

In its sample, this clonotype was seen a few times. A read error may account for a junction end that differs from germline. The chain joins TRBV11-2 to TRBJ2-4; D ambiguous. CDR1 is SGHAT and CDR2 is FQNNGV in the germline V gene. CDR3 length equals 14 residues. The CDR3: CANSLTGSKNIQYF. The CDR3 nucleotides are TGTGCCAACAGCCTCACGGGCAGTAAAAACATTCAGTATTTC. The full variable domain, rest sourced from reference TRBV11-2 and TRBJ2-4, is EAGVAQSPRYKIIEKRQSVAFWCNPISGHATLYWYQQILGQGPKLLIQFQNNGVVDDSQLPKDRFSAERLKGVDSTLKIQPAKLEDSAVYLCANSLTGSKNIQYFGAGTRLSVL.

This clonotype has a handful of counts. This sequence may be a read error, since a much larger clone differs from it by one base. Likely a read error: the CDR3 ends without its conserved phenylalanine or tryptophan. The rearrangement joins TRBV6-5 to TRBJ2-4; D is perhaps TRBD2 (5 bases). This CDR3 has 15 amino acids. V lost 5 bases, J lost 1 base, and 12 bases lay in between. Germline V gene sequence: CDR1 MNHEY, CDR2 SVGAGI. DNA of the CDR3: TGTGCCAGCAGTACCTCGAGGGAGGCCAAAAACATTCAGTACCTC. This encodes CASSTSREAKNIQYL.

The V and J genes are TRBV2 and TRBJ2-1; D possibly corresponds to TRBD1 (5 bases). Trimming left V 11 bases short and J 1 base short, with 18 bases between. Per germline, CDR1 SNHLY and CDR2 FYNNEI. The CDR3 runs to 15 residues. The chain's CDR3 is CAGAVSLGSYNEQFF. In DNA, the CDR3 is TGTGCCGGGGCCGTGAGTTTGGGTTCCTACAATGAGCAGTTCTTC.

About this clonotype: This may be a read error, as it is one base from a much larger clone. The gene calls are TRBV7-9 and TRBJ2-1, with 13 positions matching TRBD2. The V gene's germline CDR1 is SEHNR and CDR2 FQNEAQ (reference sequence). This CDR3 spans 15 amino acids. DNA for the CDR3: TGTGCCAGCAGTCGGACTAGCGGGAGCTACGATGAGCAGTTCTTC. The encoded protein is CASSRTSGSYDEQFF.

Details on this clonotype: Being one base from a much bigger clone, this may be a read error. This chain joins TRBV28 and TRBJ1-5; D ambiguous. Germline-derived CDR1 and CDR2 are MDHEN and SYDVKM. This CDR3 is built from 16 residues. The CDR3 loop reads CASSNRRTSSSQPQHF. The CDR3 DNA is TGTGCCAGCTCCAACCGGCGGACTAGTAGCAGTCAGCCCCAGCATTTT.

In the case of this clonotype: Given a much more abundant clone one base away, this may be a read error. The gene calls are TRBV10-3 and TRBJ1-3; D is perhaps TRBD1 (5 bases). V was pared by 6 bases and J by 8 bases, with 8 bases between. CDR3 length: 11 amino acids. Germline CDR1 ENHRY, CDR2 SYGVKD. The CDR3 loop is CAISIRDTIYF. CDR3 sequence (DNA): TGTGCCATCAGCATCAGGGACACCATATATTTT.

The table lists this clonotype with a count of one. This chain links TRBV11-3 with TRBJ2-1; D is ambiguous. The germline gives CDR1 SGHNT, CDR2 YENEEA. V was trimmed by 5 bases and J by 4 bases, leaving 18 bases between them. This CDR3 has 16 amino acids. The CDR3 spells CASSLRSRSSYNEQFF. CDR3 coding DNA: TGTGCCAGCAGCCTAAGATCTAGGAGCTCATACAATGAGCAGTTCTTC.

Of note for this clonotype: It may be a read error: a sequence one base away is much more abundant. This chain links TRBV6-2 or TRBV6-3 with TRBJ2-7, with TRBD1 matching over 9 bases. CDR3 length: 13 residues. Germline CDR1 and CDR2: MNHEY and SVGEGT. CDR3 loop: CASSDRGASEHYF. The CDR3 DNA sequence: TGTGCCAGCAGCGACAGGGGGGCTTCCGAGCACTACTTC.

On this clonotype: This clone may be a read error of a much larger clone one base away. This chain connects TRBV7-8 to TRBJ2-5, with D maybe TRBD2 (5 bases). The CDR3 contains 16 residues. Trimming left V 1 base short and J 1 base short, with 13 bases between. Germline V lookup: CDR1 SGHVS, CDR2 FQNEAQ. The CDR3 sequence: CASSLVAGPGQETQYF. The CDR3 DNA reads TGTGCCAGCAGCTTAGTGGCGGGCCCGGGCCAAGAGACCCAGTACTTC.